Below are 3 T cell receptor beta chains sequenced from a single sample in a study of T-cell memory formation after mild COVID-19. TCRdb reprocessed the 5' RACE reads via MiXCR and lists one record per CDR3 protein. This table holds some 300,000 distinct CDR3 sequences, 20% to 25% found once. Specimen: PBMCs or a T cell subset sorted from them (not recorded which). The receptors were sampled from a man in his late teens or twenties who had mild COVID-19 (a few samples of this study predate the infection). Cell type and time point are not known.

The V gene is TRBV29-1, the J gene TRBJ1-5; D gene ambiguous. With 4 bases removed from V and 4 bases from J, the gap between germline ends came to 11 bases. CDR3 length: 13 amino acids. Germline-derived CDR1 and CDR2 are SQVTM and ANQGSEA. The CDR3 is CSVAPQVNQPQHF. CDR3 DNA sequence: TGCAGCGTTGCACCGCAGGTAAATCAGCCCCAGCATTTT.

This clonotype was seen a few times. This sequence joins TRBV6-2 or TRBV6-3 and TRBJ2-1; 9 nucleotides align to TRBD2. V lost 5 bases, J lost 12 bases, and 8 bases stayed unmatched. Germline CDR1 is MNHEY and CDR2 is SVGEGT. This CDR3 comprises 13 residues. CDR3 region: CASSLAGTWGQFF. CDR3 bases: TGTGCCAGCAGTCTAGCGGGAACTTGGGGGCAGTTCTTC.

J is TRBJ2-5 and V is TRBV4-1; 9 bases map to TRBD2. The CDR3 runs 17 residues. Looked up from germline, CDR1 is MGHRA and CDR2 is YSYEKL. The junction had 10 bases not matched to a gene; V was cut back by 4 bases and J by 1 base. The CDR3 here is CASSPLGKRGAQETQYF. DNA for the CDR3: TGCGCCAGCAGCCCCTTGGGCAAGCGGGGGGCCCAAGAGACCCAGTACTTC.